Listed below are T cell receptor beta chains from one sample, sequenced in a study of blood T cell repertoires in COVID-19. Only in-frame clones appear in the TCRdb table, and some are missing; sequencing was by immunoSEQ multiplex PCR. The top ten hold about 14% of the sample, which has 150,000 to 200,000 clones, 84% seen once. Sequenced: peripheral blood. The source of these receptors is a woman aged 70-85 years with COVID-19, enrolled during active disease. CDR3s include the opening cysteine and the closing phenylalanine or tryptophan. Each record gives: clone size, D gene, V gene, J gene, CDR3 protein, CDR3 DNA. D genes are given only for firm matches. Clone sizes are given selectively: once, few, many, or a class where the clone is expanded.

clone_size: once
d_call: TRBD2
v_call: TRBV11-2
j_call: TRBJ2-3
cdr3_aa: CASSRLSGRATDTQYF
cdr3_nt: TGTGCCAGCAGCCGCCTTAGCGGGAGGGCTACAGATACGCAGTATTTT

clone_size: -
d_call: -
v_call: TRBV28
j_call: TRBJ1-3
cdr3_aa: CASRDGGQSSGNTIYF
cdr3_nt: TGTGCCAGCAGGGACGGTGGACAATCCTCTGGAAACACCATATATTTT

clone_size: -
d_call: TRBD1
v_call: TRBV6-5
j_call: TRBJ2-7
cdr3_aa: CASSRDRGKQYF
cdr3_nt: TGTGCCAGCAGTCGGGACAGGGGGAAGCAGTACTTC

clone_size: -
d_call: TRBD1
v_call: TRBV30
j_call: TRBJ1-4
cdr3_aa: CASQHRTGINEKLFF
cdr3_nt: TGTGCCTCACAACATCGGACAGGGATAAATGAAAAACTGTTTTTT

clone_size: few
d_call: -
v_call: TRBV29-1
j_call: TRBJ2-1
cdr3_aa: CSGEGDFNNEQFF
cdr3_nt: TGCAGCGGTGAGGGGGACTTCAACAATGAGCAGTTCTTC

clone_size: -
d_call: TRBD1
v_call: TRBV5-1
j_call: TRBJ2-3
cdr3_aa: CASSTQGAQPDTQYF
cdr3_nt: TGCGCCAGCAGCACACAGGGGGCGCAACCAGATACGCAGTATTTT

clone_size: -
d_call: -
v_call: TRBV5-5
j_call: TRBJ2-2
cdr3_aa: CASSLATNTGELFF
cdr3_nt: TGTGCCAGCAGCTTGGCCACGAACACCGGGGAGCTGTTTTTT

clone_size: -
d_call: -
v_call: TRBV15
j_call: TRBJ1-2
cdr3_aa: CATQVGGGDGYTF
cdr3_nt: TGTGCCACCCAAGTCGGTGGGGGGGATGGCTACACCTTC

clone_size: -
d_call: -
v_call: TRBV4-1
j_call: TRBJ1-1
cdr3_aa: CASSQTGRENTEAFF
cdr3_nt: TGCGCCAGCAGCCAGACTGGACGGGAGAACACTGAAGCTTTCTTT

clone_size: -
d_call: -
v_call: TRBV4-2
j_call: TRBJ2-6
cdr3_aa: CASSQEGPGIWGANVLTF
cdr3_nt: TGTGCCAGCAGCCAAGAGGGGCCAGGAATTTGGGGGGCCAACGTCCTGACTTTC

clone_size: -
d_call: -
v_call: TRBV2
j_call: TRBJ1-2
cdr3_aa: CASSDGRGFDGYTF
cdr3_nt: TGTGCCAGCAGTGACGGCAGGGGATTCGATGGCTACACCTTC

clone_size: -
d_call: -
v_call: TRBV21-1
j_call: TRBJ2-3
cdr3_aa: CASSKGAETTDTQYF
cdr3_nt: TGTGCCAGCAGCAAAGGGGCAGAGACCACAGATACGCAGTATTTT

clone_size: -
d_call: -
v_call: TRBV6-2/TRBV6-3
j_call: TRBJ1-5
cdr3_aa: CASSYLGQWGGLGFNQPQHF
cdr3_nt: TGTGCCAGCAGTTACCTGGGGCAATGGGGCGGTTTGGGCTTTAATCAGCCCCAGCATTTT

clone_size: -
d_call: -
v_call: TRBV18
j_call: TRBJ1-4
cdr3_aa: CASAQGGNEKLFF
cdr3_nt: TGTGCCAGCGCACAGGGAGGCAATGAAAAACTGTTTTTT

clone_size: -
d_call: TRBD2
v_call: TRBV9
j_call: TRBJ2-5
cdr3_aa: CASSVSAGGTETQYF
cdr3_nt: TGTGCCAGCAGCGTCTCCGCGGGGGGGACTGAGACCCAGTACTTC

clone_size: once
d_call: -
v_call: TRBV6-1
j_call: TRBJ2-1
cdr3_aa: CASSDFPSAQFF
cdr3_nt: TGTGCCAGCAGTGATTTCCCTAGCGCGCAGTTCTTC

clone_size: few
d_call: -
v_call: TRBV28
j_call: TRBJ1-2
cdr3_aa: CASDGANYGYTF
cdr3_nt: TGTGCCAGCGACGGAGCTAACTATGGCTACACCTTC

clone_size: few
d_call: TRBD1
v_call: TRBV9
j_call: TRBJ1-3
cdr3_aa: CASSPSGQAGNTIYF
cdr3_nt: TGTGCCAGCAGCCCCTCCGGACAGGCGGGAAACACCATATATTTT

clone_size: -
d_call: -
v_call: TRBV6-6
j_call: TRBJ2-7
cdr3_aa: CASSQAGEQYF
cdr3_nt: TGTGCCAGCAGCCAAGCTGGCGAGCAGTACTTC

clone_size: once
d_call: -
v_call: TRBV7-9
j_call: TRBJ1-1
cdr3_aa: CASSLSNTEAFF
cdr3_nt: TGTGCCAGCAGCCTATCGAACACTGAAGCTTTCTTT

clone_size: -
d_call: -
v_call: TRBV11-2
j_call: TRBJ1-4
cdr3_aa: CASSPEPQDDEKLFF
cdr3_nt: TGTGCCAGCAGCCCAGAGCCCCAGGATGACGAAAAACTGTTTTTT

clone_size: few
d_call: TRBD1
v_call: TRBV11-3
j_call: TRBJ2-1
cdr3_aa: CASSPRTGKEGNEQFF
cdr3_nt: TGTGCCAGCAGCCCCCGGACAGGGAAGGAAGGCAATGAGCAGTTCTTC

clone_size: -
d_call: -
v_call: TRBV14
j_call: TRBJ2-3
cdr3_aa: CASSHPGTDTQYF
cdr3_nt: TGTGCCAGCAGCCACCCCGGCACAGATACGCAGTATTTT

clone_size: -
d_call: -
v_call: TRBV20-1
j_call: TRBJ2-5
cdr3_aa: CSASGEETQYF
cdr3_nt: TGCAGTGCTAGCGGGGAAGAGACCCAGTACTTC

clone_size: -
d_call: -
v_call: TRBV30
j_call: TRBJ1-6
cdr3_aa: CAWSPDKGGQGYGSPLHF
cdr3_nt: TGTGCCTGGAGTCCTGATAAGGGCGGCCAGGGATATGGTTCACCCCTCCACTTT

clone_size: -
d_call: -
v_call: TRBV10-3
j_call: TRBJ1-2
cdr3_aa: CAISESTGPNYGYTF
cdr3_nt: TGTGCCATCAGTGAGTCCACAGGACCCAACTATGGCTACACCTTC

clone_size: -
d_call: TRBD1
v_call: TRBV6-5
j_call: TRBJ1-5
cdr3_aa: CASRETGAYNQPQHF
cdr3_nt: TGTGCCAGCAGAGAGACAGGGGCTTACAATCAGCCCCAGCATTTT

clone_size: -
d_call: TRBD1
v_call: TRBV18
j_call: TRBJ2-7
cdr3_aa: CASSPPRQGAVEQYF
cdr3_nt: TGTGCCAGCTCACCACCGAGACAGGGGGCGGTGGAGCAGTACTTC

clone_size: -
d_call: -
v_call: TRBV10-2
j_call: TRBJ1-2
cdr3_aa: CASSESRQGILNYGYTF
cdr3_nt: TGCGCCAGCAGTGAGTCGAGGCAGGGGATATTGAACTATGGCTACACCTTC